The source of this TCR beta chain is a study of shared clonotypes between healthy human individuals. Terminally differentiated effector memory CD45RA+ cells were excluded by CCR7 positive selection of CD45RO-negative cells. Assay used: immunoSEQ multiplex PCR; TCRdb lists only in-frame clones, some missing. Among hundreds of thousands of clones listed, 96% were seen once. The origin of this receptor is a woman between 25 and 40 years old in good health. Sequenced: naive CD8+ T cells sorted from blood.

This chain's CDR3 is CASSEVALYGYTF. CDR3 sequence (DNA): TGTGCCAGCAGTGAGGTGGCTCTCTATGGCTACACCTTC. The V and J genes are TRBV25-1 and TRBJ1-2; D ambiguous. Germline values: CDR1 MGHDK, CDR2 SYGVNS. With 3 bases removed from V and 4 bases from J, the gap between germline ends came to 9 bases. The CDR3 consists of 13 residues.